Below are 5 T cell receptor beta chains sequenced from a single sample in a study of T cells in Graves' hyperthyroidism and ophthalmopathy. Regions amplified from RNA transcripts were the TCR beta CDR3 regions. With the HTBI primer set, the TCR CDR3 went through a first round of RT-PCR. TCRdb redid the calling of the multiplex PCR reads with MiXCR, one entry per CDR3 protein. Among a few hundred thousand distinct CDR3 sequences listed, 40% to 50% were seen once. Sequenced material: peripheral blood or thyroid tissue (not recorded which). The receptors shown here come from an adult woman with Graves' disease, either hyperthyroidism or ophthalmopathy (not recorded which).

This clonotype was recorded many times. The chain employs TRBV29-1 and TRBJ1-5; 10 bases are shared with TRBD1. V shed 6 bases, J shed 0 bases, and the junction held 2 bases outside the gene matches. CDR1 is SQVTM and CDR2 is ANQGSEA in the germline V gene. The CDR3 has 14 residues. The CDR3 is CSVGTGDSNQPQHF. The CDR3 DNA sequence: TGCAGCGTCGGGACAGGGGATAGCAATCAGCCCCAGCATTTT.

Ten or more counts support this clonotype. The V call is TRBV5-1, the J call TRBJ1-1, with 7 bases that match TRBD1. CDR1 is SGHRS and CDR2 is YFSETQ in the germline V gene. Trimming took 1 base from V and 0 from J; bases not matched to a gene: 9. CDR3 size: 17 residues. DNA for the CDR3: TGCGCCAGCAGCTTGCAGACAGGGCCTCCCATGAACACTGAAGCTTTCTTT. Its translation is CASSLQTGPPMNTEAFF.

CDR3 bases: TGTGCCAGCACCCTGGTTCGCGGGAGGCCCCCAGATACGCAGTATTTT. Protein: CASTLVRGRPPDTQYF. This chain connects TRBV2 to TRBJ2-3; 8 bases match TRBD2. Germline V gene data show CDR1 as SNHLY and CDR2 as FYNNEI. With 7 bases clipped from V and 4 bases from J, the junction kept 13 bases outside the gene matches. The CDR3 runs to 16 residues.

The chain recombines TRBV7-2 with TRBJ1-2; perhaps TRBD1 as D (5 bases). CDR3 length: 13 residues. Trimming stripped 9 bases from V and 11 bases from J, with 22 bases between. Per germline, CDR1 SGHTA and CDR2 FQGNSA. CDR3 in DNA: TGTGCCAGGAGCACCAGCAGGGCCCTGGGGTACACCTTC. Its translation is CARSTSRALGYTF.

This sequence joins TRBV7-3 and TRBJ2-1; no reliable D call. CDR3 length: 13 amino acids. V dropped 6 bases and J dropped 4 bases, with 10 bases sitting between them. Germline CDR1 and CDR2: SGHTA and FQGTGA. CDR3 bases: TGTGCCAGCAGTTATGGACGGTACAATGAGCAGTTCTTC. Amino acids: CASSYGRYNEQFF.